One and the same sample provided the 15 T cell receptor beta chains below, sequenced in a study of breast tumors, draining lymph nodes, adjacent tissues. TCRdb reanalysed the multiplex PCR reads using MiXCR and keeps one entry per CDR3 protein. The table includes about 14,000 distinct CDR3 sequences, around 57% detected once. Input material: tumor-adjacent breast tissue. These TCRs come from a female donor with breast cancer. Some clones in this sample may be carry-over from other donors' samples.

V usage is TRBV4-2 and J usage is TRBJ1-4, with 8 bases lining up with TRBD1. The CDR3 totals 16 residues. CDR1 LGHNA and CDR2 YNFKEQ come from the germline V gene. V lost 1 base, J lost 4 bases, and 5 bases stayed unmatched. In DNA, the CDR3 is TGTGCCAGCAGCCAAGGGACGGACAGGGTTAATGAAAAACTGTTTTTT. Protein product: CASSQGTDRVNEKLFF.

This clonotype turned up a few times. CDR3 sequence reads: CASSLAPGTTYEQYF. DNA for the CDR3: TGTGCCAGCAGCTTAGCCCCCGGGACAACCTACGAGCAGTACTTC. V gene TRBV7-4 combines with J gene TRBJ2-7; possible D gene TRBD1, 6 bases. V was shortened by 0 bases and J by 2 bases, with 11 bases between the two germline ends. Germline V gene data show CDR1 as SGHVT and CDR2 as SQSDAQ. This CDR3 is built from 15 residues.

The rearrangement uses TRBV20-1 and TRBJ2-7; the match to TRBD2 covers 15 bases. Trimming removed 1 base from V and 6 bases from J; junction bases left unmatched: 7. Germline-derived CDR1 and CDR2 are DFQATT and SNEGSKA (reference sequence). There are 16 residues in the CDR3. In nucleotides, the CDR3 is TGCAGTGCTAGAGTTTCGGGACTAGCGGGAGGCTCCGAGCAGTACTTC. Residues: CSARVSGLAGGSEQYF.

This clonotype occurred many times. A much larger clonotype is one base distant, so this may be a read error. V is TRBV12-3 or TRBV12-4 and J is TRBJ2-2; the D is unclear. V was shortened by 3 bases and J by 8 bases, with 7 bases between the two germline ends. The CDR3 consists of 12 residues. CDR3 nucleotide sequence: TGTGCCAGCAGTTTCGGACGGGGGGAGCTGTTTTTT. This gives the protein CASSFGRGELFF.

Many counts were recorded for this clonotype. V usage is TRBV6-1 and J usage is TRBJ2-2, with D uncertain. V was trimmed by 8 bases and J by 6 bases, leaving 13 bases between them. This CDR3 is built from 13 residues. Germline V CDR1 and CDR2: MNHNS, SASEGT. As DNA, the CDR3 is TGTGCCAGCGAGGTGAGGTTCGCCGGGGAGCTGTTTTTT. Its protein is CASEVRFAGELFF.

Of note for this clonotype: One end of the junction fails to match germline, which may point to a read error. The chain combines TRBV5-5 with TRBJ1-4; no clear D gene. The length of the CDR3 is 14 residues. Germline CDR1 reads SGHKS; CDR2 reads YYEKEE (reference sequence). Here the CDR3 reads CASSLVPANEKLSF. The CDR3, as DNA: TGTGCCAGCAGCTTGGTACCGGCCAATGAAAAACTGTCTTTT.

V and J are TRBV11-2 and TRBJ2-2; tentatively, D is TRBD1 or TRBD2 (5 bases each). The CDR3 covers 16 residues. CDR1 is SGHAT, CDR2 FQNNGV, per germline. The ends were cut back, 4 bases at V and 0 bases at J, with 12 bases in the middle. In DNA form, the CDR3 reads TGTGCCAGCAGCTCAGCTAGGGGAGCGAACACCGGGGAGCTGTTTTTT. Its translation: CASSSARGANTGELFF. Supplemented by reference TRBV11-2 and TRBJ2-2, the full variable domain reads EAGVAQSPRYKIIEKRQSVAFWCNPISGHATLYWYQQILGQGPKLLIQFQNNGVVDDSQLPKDRFSAERLKGVDSTLKIQPAKLEDSAVYLCASSSARGANTGELFFGEGSRLTVL.

This clonotype has a handful of counts. The V gene is TRBV6-1, the J gene TRBJ1-1, with D unclear. This CDR3 region has 12 residues. In germline, CDR1 is MNHNS, CDR2 SASEGT. V was clipped by 10 bases and J by 2 bases, with 11 bases between them. In DNA form, the CDR3 reads TGTGCCACCGTACAAAGAAACACTGAAGCTTTCTTT. This translates into CATVQRNTEAFF.

Worth noting for this clonotype: Sequence at one end of the junction differs from germline and may be a read error. CDR3 bases: TGCGCCAGCAGCATCATGGGACAGGGAAATGAAAAACTGTTTTTT. It encodes CASSIMGQGNEKLFF. This chain uses TRBV5-5 with TRBJ1-4; 9 bases map to TRBD1. Germline CDR1 SGHKS, CDR2 YYEKEE (reference sequence). The CDR3 is made up of 15 amino acids.

This clonotype has only one observation. The junction differs from germline at one of its ends, possibly a read error. The rearrangement uses TRBV6-1 and TRBJ2-2; D is perhaps TRBD2 (5 bases). CDR1 MNHNS and CDR2 SASEGT come from the germline V gene. The CDR3 covers 14 residues. The CDR3 protein is CASSQDSSTGELFF. CDR3 coding DNA: TGTGCCAGCAGTCAAGATTCGAGCACCGGGGAGCTGTTCTTT.

Only a few counts were recorded for this clonotype. V is TRBV10-3 and J is TRBJ1-2, with a tentative D call TRBD1 (6 bases). Germline assignment: CDR1 ENHRY and CDR2 SYGVKD. The CDR3 contains 15 residues. The V and J ends lost 0 bases and 7 bases respectively, with 15 bases between them. CDR3 region: CAISESGGRHGGYTF. The CDR3 DNA follows: TGTGCCATCAGTGAGTCGGGGGGGCGGCACGGTGGCTACACCTTC.

V is TRBV5-1 and J is TRBJ1-5; no clear D gene. The germline gives CDR1 SGHRS, CDR2 YFSETQ. V lost 4 bases to trimming and J lost 7 bases, with 12 bases between them. This CDR3 has 13 amino acids. CDR3 coding DNA: TGCGCCAGCAGCACGGGGTTGGGACAGCCCCAGCATTTT. Its protein product is CASSTGLGQPQHF.

This sequence joins TRBV12-3 or TRBV12-4 and TRBJ1-3; possible D gene TRBD1, 6 bases. The CDR3 runs 15 residues. V was shortened by 6 bases and J by 0 bases, with 12 bases between the two germline ends. The DNA of the CDR3 is TGTGCCAGCAGAGCAACAGGGAGCTCTGGAAACACCATATATTTT. It specifies CASRATGSSGNTIYF.

This rearrangement joins TRBV29-1 to TRBJ1-1, with 9 nucleotides matching TRBD1. V lost 5 bases and J lost 6; bases outside the gene matches: 7. The CDR3 is made up of 13 amino acids. CDR1 is SQVTM and CDR2 is ANQGSEA in the germline V gene. The CDR3 reads CSVRDRGRPEAFF. The CDR3 DNA sequence: TGCAGCGTTCGAGACAGGGGGAGGCCTGAAGCTTTCTTT.

As concerns this clonotype: The CDR3 end shows no conserved phenylalanine or tryptophan, and so a read error is likely. The J gene is TRBJ2-1, the V gene TRBV6-6; the D is unclear. The CDR3 loop spans 11 amino acids. Germline CDR1 reads MNHNY; CDR2 reads SVGAGI (reference sequence). The CDR3 sequence is CASRNYSEQFL. In nucleotides, the CDR3 is TGTGCCAGCAGGAATTACAGTGAGCAGTTCCTC.